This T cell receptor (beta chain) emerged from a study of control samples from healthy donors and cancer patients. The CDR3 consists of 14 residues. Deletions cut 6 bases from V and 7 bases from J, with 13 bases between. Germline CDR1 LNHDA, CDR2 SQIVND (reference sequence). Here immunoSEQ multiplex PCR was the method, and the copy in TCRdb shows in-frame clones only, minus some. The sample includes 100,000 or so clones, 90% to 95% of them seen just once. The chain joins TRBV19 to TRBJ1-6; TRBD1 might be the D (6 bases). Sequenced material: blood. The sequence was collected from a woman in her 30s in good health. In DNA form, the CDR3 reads TGTGCCAGTAGCCCACAGGGACCGAATTCACCCCTCCACTTT. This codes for CASSPQGPNSPLHF.